These T cell receptor beta chains were read from a single sample in a study of T cell responses to AZD1222 COVID-19 vaccine. Profiled with immunoSEQ multiplex PCR; TCRdb holds only in-frame clones, not every one. The sample has about 150,000 clones, over 90% seen once; the top ten hold 5% to 6.5%. Sample: peripheral blood, taken on day 0 of AZD1222 vaccination. All receptors derive from an adult in good health. CDR3s include the opening cysteine and the closing phenylalanine or tryptophan. A D gene is named only where the DNA matches it firmly. Expanded clones get a size class; other rows say once, few or many, or leave the size out.

D	V	size	J	CDR3	DNA
NA	TRBV25-1	NA	TRBJ1-4	CASSEQWEVKNEKLFF	TGTGCCAGCAGTGAACAGTGGGAGGTGAAAAATGAAAAACTGTTTTTT
TRBD1	TRBV5-4	NA	TRBJ1-3	CASSSGQGAGNTIYF	TGTGCCAGCAGCTCCGGACAGGGGGCTGGAAACACCATATATTTT
NA	TRBV30	once	TRBJ2-1	CAWSVSPSSYNEQFF	TGTGCCTGGAGTGTTTCCCCTAGCTCCTACAATGAGCAGTTCTTC
TRBD2	TRBV4-1	NA	TRBJ2-5	CASSQPNPPLAGVNQETQYF	TGCGCCAGCAGCCAACCCAACCCCCCTCTAGCGGGAGTAAATCAAGAGACCCAGTACTTC
NA	TRBV5-4	NA	TRBJ1-2	CASSLDGKPNYGYTF	TGTGCCAGCAGCTTGGATGGGAAACCTAACTATGGCTACACCTTC
TRBD2	TRBV4-1	once	TRBJ2-1	CASSQIGLAGERDYNEQFF	TGCGCCAGCAGCCAAATCGGACTAGCGGGAGAGAGGGATTACAATGAGCAGTTCTTC
NA	TRBV19	NA	TRBJ1-2	CASSIAGTSGYTF	TGTGCCAGTAGTATCGCCGGGACGTCTGGCTACACCTTC
NA	TRBV4-1	NA	TRBJ2-3	CASSQVISLAPDTQYF	TGCGCCAGCAGCCAAGTGATCTCTCTAGCCCCAGATACGCAGTATTTT
NA	TRBV29-1	NA	TRBJ2-3	CSVVYQQGTDTDTQYF	TGCAGCGTTGTTTATCAGCAGGGGACGGACACAGATACGCAGTATTTT
NA	TRBV2	NA	TRBJ1-5	CASRVQRDGQPQHF	TGTGCCAGCAGGGTCCAGCGGGATGGACAGCCCCAGCATTTT
NA	TRBV5-8	NA	TRBJ2-1	CASSRRDLRGNEQFF	TGTGCCAGCAGCCGCCGGGACTTGAGGGGCAATGAGCAGTTCTTC
NA	TRBV29-1	NA	TRBJ2-6	CSVEGGAGANVLTF	TGCAGCGTTGAAGGGGGGGCTGGGGCCAACGTCCTGACTTTC
NA	TRBV7-9	NA	TRBJ1-3	CASSLYAPPGGNTIYF	TGTGCCAGCAGCTTATACGCCCCACCGGGAGGAAACACCATATATTTT
NA	TRBV11-2	once	TRBJ2-2	CASSLGWGPNTGELFF	TGTGCCAGCAGCTTAGGTTGGGGACCCAACACCGGGGAGCTGTTTTTT
NA	TRBV14	once	TRBJ2-3	CASSQDLAGPTDTQYF	TGTGCCAGCAGCCAAGACCTGGCAGGGCCCACAGATACGCAGTATTTT
NA	TRBV5-1	once	TRBJ2-7	CASSPDSLYEQYF	TGCGCCAGCAGTCCGGACAGCCTCTACGAGCAGTACTTC
NA	TRBV9	NA	TRBJ2-7	CASSVAPRSYEQYF	TGTGCCAGCAGCGTAGCTCCGCGGTCCTACGAGCAGTACTTC
TRBD1	TRBV10-3	NA	TRBJ1-4	CATRQGLLDEKLFF	TGTGCCACCCGACAGGGATTGTTAGACGAAAAACTGTTTTTT
TRBD1	TRBV6-5	NA	TRBJ2-2	CASSYGTANTGELFF	TGTGCCAGCAGTTACGGGACAGCGAACACCGGGGAGCTGTTTTTT
NA	TRBV6-6	NA	TRBJ1-6	CASSLGGSENSPLHF	TGTGCCAGCAGTTTAGGGGGGTCAGAAAATTCACCCCTCCACTTT
TRBD1	TRBV19	NA	TRBJ1-5	CASRATGGSQPQHF	TGTGCCAGTAGAGCGACAGGGGGAAGTCAGCCCCAGCATTTT
TRBD1	TRBV9	NA	TRBJ2-7	CASSPGDSSYEQYF	TGTGCCAGCAGCCCTGGGGACAGCTCCTACGAGCAGTACTTC
TRBD1	TRBV6-5	NA	TRBJ2-7	CASSRDRGTYEQYF	TGTGCCAGCAGTAGGGACAGGGGCACCTACGAGCAGTACTTC
NA	TRBV25-1	once	TRBJ1-1	CASSEYDYRLTGNTEAFF	TGTGCCAGCAGTGAATATGATTACAGACTAACAGGGAACACTGAAGCTTTCTTT
TRBD1	TRBV15	NA	TRBJ2-1	CATSAGQGYNEQFF	TGTGCCACCAGCGCGGGACAGGGCTACAATGAGCAGTTCTTC
NA	TRBV28	once	TRBJ2-5	CASSSHSGSYQETQYF	TGTGCCAGCAGTTCCCATAGCGGATCGTACCAAGAGACCCAGTACTTC
NA	TRBV30	NA	TRBJ1-2	CAWRRGFTIYGYTF	TGTGCCTGGAGACGTGGTTTTACCATCTATGGCTACACCTTC
TRBD1	TRBV9	NA	TRBJ1-4	CASSASPGTGDEDEKLFF	TGTGCCAGCAGCGCTAGTCCCGGGACAGGGGACGAGGATGAAAAACTGTTTTTT
TRBD1	TRBV5-6	NA	TRBJ1-1	CASTLDRRGTEAFF	TGTGCCAGCACTTTGGACAGGCGGGGCACTGAAGCTTTCTTT
TRBD2	TRBV18	NA	TRBJ2-1	CASSPTSGSTYNEQFF	TGTGCCAGCTCACCAACTAGCGGGAGTACCTACAATGAGCAGTTCTTC
TRBD1	TRBV18	NA	TRBJ1-2	CASSSIRQGDYGYTF	TGTGCCAGCTCTTCAATTCGACAGGGGGACTATGGCTACACCTTC
NA	TRBV6-5	once	TRBJ2-7	CASSYSAGSYEQYF	TGTGCCAGCAGTTACTCGGCAGGGAGCTACGAGCAGTACTTC
NA	TRBV20-1	once	TRBJ2-1	CSARSDNEQFF	TGCAGTGCTAGGAGCGACAATGAGCAGTTCTTC
NA	TRBV20-1	NA	TRBJ1-5	CSASLGGGHQPQHF	TGCAGTGCTAGTTTAGGGGGGGGCCATCAGCCCCAGCATTTT
TRBD1	TRBV24-1	NA	TRBJ2-1	CATSDPGTGHNEQFF	TGTGCCACCAGTGATCCCGGGACAGGCCACAATGAGCAGTTCTTC
NA	TRBV19	NA	TRBJ1-6	CASSIEAHGTYNSPLHF	TGTGCCAGTAGTATAGAGGCACACGGCACCTATAATTCACCCCTCCACTTT
TRBD2	TRBV28	NA	TRBJ2-5	CASSLTSGQETQYF	TGTGCCAGCAGTTTGACTAGCGGCCAAGAGACCCAGTACTTC
NA	TRBV6-5	NA	TRBJ2-5	CASSYKFGGKETQYF	TGTGCCAGCAGTTACAAATTCGGGGGCAAGGAGACCCAGTACTTC
NA	TRBV19	once	TRBJ2-7	CASSIDDGSSYEQYF	TGTGCCAGTAGTATAGACGACGGTAGCTCCTACGAGCAGTACTTC
NA	TRBV7-8	NA	TRBJ2-7	CASRPERVGSSYEQYF	TGTGCCAGCAGGCCGGAAAGGGTAGGTTCCTCCTACGAGCAGTACTTC